Following are 17 T cell receptor beta chains from one sample sequenced in a study of PD-1 blockade in classical Hodgkin lymphoma. Using immunoSEQ multiplex PCR, the repertoire was profiled, and TCRdb retains in-frame clones only, with some absent. The sample includes around 32,000 clones, about 88% of them seen just once. Time point reported: newly diagnosed, previously untreated cHL patient sample. The study purified CD4+ T cells from thawed PBMCs using magnetic negative selection. The sequenced sample was CD4+ T cells from blood. The receptors originated from a human donor with classical Hodgkin lymphoma.

The chain carries TRBV11-2 and TRBJ2-1, with D perhaps TRBD2 (5 bases). This CDR3 is built from 16 residues. The V and J ends lost 0 bases and 0 bases respectively, with 9 bases between them. Per the germline V gene, CDR1 is SGHAT and CDR2 is FQNNGV. The CDR3 DNA reads TGTGCCAGCAGCTTAGAGCGGACTCCCTCCTACAATGAGCAGTTCTTC. Translation: CASSLERTPSYNEQFF.

The gene calls are TRBV11-3 and TRBJ2-6; tentatively, D is TRBD1 or TRBD2 (5 bases each). The CDR3 loop spans 16 amino acids. CDR1 and CDR2 from the germline V gene are SGHNT and YENEEA. The ends were cut back, 3 bases at V and 2 bases at J, with 11 bases in the middle. This CDR3 is CASSFAGTAGANVLTF. CDR3 nucleotides: TGTGCCAGCAGCTTCGCAGGGACCGCTGGGGCCAACGTCCTGACTTTC.

J is TRBJ2-3 and V is TRBV27; 10 bases agree with TRBD2. Germline V gene lookup returns CDR1 MNHEY and CDR2 SMNVEV (reference sequence). Germline trimming cut 2 bases from V and 6 bases from J; bases unmatched to any gene: 11. This CDR3 is built from 17 residues. In nucleotides, the CDR3 is TGTGCCAGCAGTTTAAGTTCGCTAGCGGGAGCAAGGGATACGCAGTATTTT. Its protein product is CASSLSSLAGARDTQYF.

The chain recombines TRBV6-4 with TRBJ1-5; D uncertain. Germline CDR1 reads MRHNA; CDR2 reads SNTAGT. Trimming stripped 4 bases from V and 7 bases from J, with 14 bases between. CDR3 size: 14 residues. The DNA of the CDR3 is TGTGCCAGCAGTGCCTACCCCAGGCTCCAGCCCCAGCATTTT. Translating it yields CASSAYPRLQPQHF.

The rearrangement links TRBV5-4 to TRBJ2-2; 8 bases fit TRBD2. The CDR3 is 16 residues long. CDR1 is SGHNT, CDR2 YYREEE, per germline (reference sequence). Unmatched junction bases numbered 6, after V lost 4 bases and J lost 1 base. CDR3 sequence (DNA): TGTGCCAGCAGCCCGGGGCTAGCGGGGAACACCGGGGAGCTGTTTTTT. Protein: CASSPGLAGNTGELFF.

CDR3 loop: CASSLAPSSGNYNEQFF. The CDR3 nucleotides read TGTGCCAGCAGCTTAGCCCCTTCTAGCGGGAACTACAATGAGCAGTTCTTC. V is TRBV11-3 and J is TRBJ2-1; 9 bases line up with TRBD2. The CDR3 length is 17 residues. After removal of 1 base from V and 3 bases from J, the junction contained 7 bases not matched to a gene. The germline V gene has CDR1 SGHNT and CDR2 YENEEA.

This chain uses TRBV19 with TRBJ1-2, with a weak D call TRBD1 (5 bases). Trimming shortened V by 4 bases and J by 2 bases, and 11 bases separated the two germline ends. CDR3 length: 14 residues. Per germline, CDR1 LNHDA and CDR2 SQIVND (reference sequence). CDR3 sequence: CASSTLTANYGYTF. In DNA form, the CDR3 reads TGTGCCAGTAGTACCCTGACAGCAAACTATGGCTACACCTTC.

This rearrangement joins TRBV19 to TRBJ2-7; 8 bases fit TRBD1. Per germline, CDR1 LNHDA and CDR2 SQIVND (reference sequence). CDR3 size: 14 residues. Trimming removed 5 bases from V and 3 bases from J; junction bases left unmatched: 6. CDR3 coding DNA: TGTGCCAGTAGTCTGCAGACAGGGGACTACGAGCAGTACTTC. It translates to CASSLQTGDYEQYF.

The chain couples TRBV2 to TRBJ2-1, with TRBD2 as a possible D gene (5 bases). Germline values: CDR1 SNHLY, CDR2 FYNNEI. CDR3 length: 12 residues. V lost 6 bases and J 3 bases, leaving 6 bases between the germline ends. CDR3 loop: CASRDFYNEQFF. The DNA for the CDR3 is TGTGCCAGCAGGGACTTCTACAATGAGCAGTTCTTC. The full variable domain, with the rest looked up from reference TRBV2 and TRBJ2-1, is EPEVTQTPSHQVTQMGQEVILRCVPISNHLYFYWYRQILGQKVEFLVSFYNNEISEKSEIFDDQFSVERPDGSNFTLKIRSTKLEDSAMYFCASRDFYNEQFFGPGTRLTVL.

The V and J genes are TRBV10-3 and TRBJ1-5, with D perhaps TRBD1 (5 bases). V lost 4 bases to trimming and J lost 7 bases, with 14 bases between them. Germline loops: CDR1 ENHRY, CDR2 SYGVKD. CDR3 length: 14 amino acids. The CDR3 coding sequence is TGTGCCATCAGTGTCGGGACCGGGCGGCAGCCCCAGCATTTT. Residues: CAISVGTGRQPQHF.

The chain is built from TRBV11-1 and TRBJ2-7; the match to TRBD1 covers 8 bases. J lost 2 bases, V lost 5 bases, and 5 bases had no gene match. This CDR3 has 14 residues. The germline CDR1 and CDR2 sequences are SGHAT and FQDESV (reference sequence). CDR3 protein: CASSRQGMTYEQYF. The CDR3 DNA is TGTGCCAGCAGCCGACAGGGGATGACCTACGAGCAGTACTTC.

The table lists this clone with a few counts. The chain joins TRBV27 to TRBJ2-7, with D hard to call. This CDR3 region has 14 residues. Trimming stripped 0 bases from V and 0 bases from J, with 6 bases between. Germline CDR1 and CDR2: MNHEY and SMNVEV (reference sequence). The CDR3 DNA is TGTGCCAGCAGTTTATCGGGCAACTCCTACGAGCAGTACTTC. Translating it yields CASSLSGNSYEQYF.

This clone was picked up one time. This sequence joins TRBV5-1 and TRBJ2-1, with D perhaps given as TRBD1 or TRBD2 (5 bases each). CDR3 length: 14 amino acids. V dropped 4 bases and J dropped 7 bases, with 15 bases sitting between them. Germline V gene data show CDR1 as SGHRS and CDR2 as YFSETQ. CDR3 DNA sequence: TGCGCCAGCAGCCACAAGGGGAGTGAAAATGAGCAGTTCTTC. It yields the protein CASSHKGSENEQFF.

The chain couples TRBV6-6 to TRBJ2-1; maybe TRBD2 (5 bases). The V gene's germline CDR1 is MNHNY and CDR2 SVGAGI (reference sequence). This CDR3 is 11 amino acids long. Trimming pared 5 bases from V and 9 bases from J, leaving 8 bases between. The CDR3 reads CASSIASEQFF. The CDR3 nucleotides are TGTGCCAGCAGTATAGCGAGTGAGCAGTTCTTC.

The chain is built from TRBV7-6 and TRBJ2-1, with 7 bases aligning to TRBD2. V trimming: 7 bases; J trimming: 8 bases; junction bases outside the gene matches: 20. The germline V gene has CDR1 SGHVS and CDR2 FNYEAQ. The CDR3 extends over 17 amino acids. The CDR3 DNA follows: TGTGCCAGCAACCCTCGCAGCACGGCGGGAGTTGGGTATGAGCAGTTCTTC. Translation: CASNPRSTAGVGYEQFF.

V and J are TRBV5-1 and TRBJ2-1; TRBD2 matches 7 bases. Trimming removed 0 bases from V and 9 bases from J; junction bases left unmatched: 9. The CDR3 totals 15 residues. CDR1 and CDR2 (germline): SGHRS, YFSETQ. CDR3 amino acids: CASSLGGRNGREQFF. The CDR3 nucleotides are TGCGCCAGCAGCTTGGGCGGGAGAAATGGTCGTGAGCAGTTCTTC.

V is TRBV2 and J is TRBJ1-4; D remains ambiguous. CDR3 length equals 15 residues. Germline V gene lookup returns CDR1 SNHLY and CDR2 FYNNEI. Trimming pared 2 bases from V and 2 bases from J, leaving 9 bases between. The CDR3 spells CASSEQAFTNEKLFF. The CDR3, as DNA: TGTGCCAGCAGTGAACAGGCATTCACTAATGAAAAACTGTTTTTT.